These 32 T cell receptor beta chains share one sample of origin, sequenced in a study of T cell responses to AZD1222 COVID-19 vaccine. TCRdb's copy holds only in-frame clones and misses some; the assay was immunoSEQ multiplex PCR. The sample carries about 120,000 clones, roughly 90% recorded once. The material was peripheral blood, obtained on day 0 of AZD1222 vaccination. The receptor set was obtained from an adult in good health.

The chain carries TRBV6-1 and TRBJ2-7, with D possibly being TRBD1 or TRBD2 (6 bases each). V lost 3 bases, J lost 9 bases, and 15 bases lay in between. The CDR3 runs 13 residues. Germline CDR1 and CDR2: MNHNS and SASEGT. CDR3 DNA: TGTGCCAGCAGTGAGTGGAGGGGGGAGCGGCAGTACTTC. Its translation: CASSEWRGERQYF.

This sequence joins TRBV10-1 and TRBJ1-4; D remains unclear. Germline CDR1 and CDR2: WNHNN and SYGVQD (reference sequence). The ends were cut back, 5 bases at V and 5 bases at J, with 9 bases in the middle. The CDR3 runs 13 residues. The CDR3 region has the DNA TGCGCCAGCAGTCCCGGGCCCAATGAAAAACTGTTTTTT. Its translation is CASSPGPNEKLFF.

This clone was detected only a few times. This chain links TRBV15 with TRBJ1-1, with TRBD1 as a possible D gene (5 bases). CDR1 and CDR2 (germline): LNHNV, YYDKDF (reference sequence). The CDR3 covers 17 residues. Trimming cost V 0 bases and J 3 bases, with 17 bases left between them. The CDR3 DNA follows: TGTGCCACCAGCAGAGATTCCGGGCAGGGTGGGGACACTGAAGCTTTCTTT. Translation: CATSRDSGQGGDTEAFF. The variable domain in full, with the rest retrieved from reference TRBV15 and TRBJ1-1, is DAMVIQNPRYQVTQFGKPVTLSCSQTLNHNVMYWYQQKSSQAPKLLFHYYDKDFNNEADTPDNFQSRRPNTSFCFLDIRSPGLGDTAMYLCATSRDSGQGGDTEAFFGQGTRLTVV.

This chain uses TRBV5-4 with TRBJ1-2; D gene ambiguous. Trimming took 0 bases from V and 4 from J, leaving 4 bases between them. The germline V gene encodes CDR1 SGHNT and CDR2 YYREEE (reference sequence). This CDR3 region has 12 residues. CDR3 nucleotides: TGTGCCAGCAGCTTGGACACCTATGGCTACACCTTC. Residues: CASSLDTYGYTF.

J is TRBJ1-1 and V is TRBV19; D is unresolved. Trimming stripped 6 bases from V and 1 base from J, with 15 bases between. This CDR3 has 15 residues. Germline V gene sequence: CDR1 LNHDA, CDR2 SQIVND (reference sequence). The CDR3 nucleotides are TGTGCCAGTAGCATCTACCTAAGTACGAACACTGAAGCTTTCTTT. This sequence encodes CASSIYLSTNTEAFF. The full variable domain, its missing parts supplied by reference TRBV19 and TRBJ1-1, is DGGITQSPKYLFRKEGQNVTLSCEQNLNHDAMYWYRQDPGQGLRLIYYSQIVNDFQKGDIAEGYSVSREKKESFPLTVTSAQKNPTAFYLCASSIYLSTNTEAFFGQGTRLTVV.

V gene TRBV5-4 combines with J gene TRBJ2-5; 9 bases agree with TRBD1. Germline values: CDR1 SGHNT, CDR2 YYREEE (reference sequence). The CDR3 has 14 residues. V lost 2 bases and J lost 4; bases outside the gene matches: 3. The CDR3: CASSLQGAAETQYF. CDR3 DNA sequence: TGTGCCAGCAGCTTACAGGGGGCTGCAGAGACCCAGTACTTC. The full variable domain, completed using reference TRBV5-4 and TRBJ2-5, is ETGVTQSPTHLIKTRGQQVTLRCSSQSGHNTVSWYQQALGQGPQFIFQYYREEENGRGNFPPRFSGLQFPNYSSELNVNALELDDSALYLCASSLQGAAETQYFGPGTRLLVL.

This chain connects TRBV6-2 or TRBV6-3 to TRBJ2-3; TRBD2 agrees at 10 bases. From germline, CDR1 is MNHEY and CDR2 SVGEGT. This CDR3 comprises 14 residues. V was pared by 6 bases and J by 4 bases, with 4 bases of the junction left unmatched. The CDR3 region has the DNA TGTGCCAGCAGACCTAGCGGGAGATCAGATACGCAGTATTTT. This encodes CASRPSGRSDTQYF.

The chain joins TRBV7-9 to TRBJ1-2; 7 nucleotides match TRBD1. The trim removed 5 bases at V and 4 bases at J, leaving 10 bases unmatched. Germline CDR1 reads SEHNR; CDR2 reads FQNEAQ (reference sequence). The CDR3 has 15 amino acids. The CDR3 nucleotides read TGTGCCAGCAGCCGGGAGGGGGCGGATCTCTATGGCTACACCTTC. Translating gives CASSREGADLYGYTF.

This chain connects TRBV13 to TRBJ2-7; 10 nucleotides line up with TRBD2. The CDR3 length is 15 residues. The V and J ends lost 2 bases and 3 bases, in that order; junction bases with no gene match: 4. CDR1 PRHDT and CDR2 FYEKMQ come from the germline V gene (reference sequence). In DNA form, the CDR3 reads TGTGCCAGCAGCTTACTAGCGGGGGCCTTCTACGAGCAGTACTTC. Its translation: CASSLLAGAFYEQYF.

This clone has a handful of counts. This sequence joins TRBV4-1 and TRBJ1-3, with 11 bases that match TRBD1. CDR1 is MGHRA and CDR2 is YSYEKL in the germline V gene. The CDR3 covers 18 residues. V lost 4 bases, J lost 7 bases, and 15 bases stayed unmatched. CDR3 residues: CASSPQRAGQGALNTIYF. Here the CDR3 DNA reads TGCGCCAGCAGCCCCCAGAGGGCAGGACAGGGGGCTCTCAACACCATATATTTT.

V and J are TRBV19 and TRBJ1-2; 7 bases are a match to TRBD1. Trimming at V came to 0 bases and at J to 7 bases, leaving 14 bases not matched to a gene. Germline CDR1 reads LNHDA; CDR2 reads SQIVND (reference sequence). The CDR3 totals 17 residues. The CDR3 DNA reads TGTGCCAGTAGTATAGATCTCGAAGGAAGGGGGCGCGGTGGCTACACCTTC. It yields the protein CASSIDLEGRGRGGYTF.

The chain joins TRBV2 to TRBJ1-2; D is undetermined. The V gene's germline CDR1 is SNHLY and CDR2 FYNNEI. V dropped 6 bases and J dropped 8 bases, with 16 bases sitting between them. The CDR3 loop spans 13 amino acids. The CDR3 reads CASRSDGGRGYTF. The CDR3 DNA follows: TGTGCCAGCAGGTCGGACGGAGGGAGAGGCTACACCTTC.

This rearrangement joins TRBV4-1 to TRBJ1-4, with TRBD1 matching 8 bases. Germline CDR1 and CDR2: MGHRA and YSYEKL. This CDR3 region has 16 residues. The ends lost 1 base at V and 8 bases at J; junction bases unmatched: 9. The CDR3 region is CASSQGSGGLGEKLFF. The CDR3 region has the DNA TGCGCCAGCAGCCAAGGGTCAGGGGGCTTGGGCGAAAAACTGTTTTTT.

The chain uses TRBV12-5 and TRBJ1-1; D unresolved. CDR3 length equals 16 residues. Germline-derived CDR1 and CDR2 are LGHNT and FRNRAP. The V and J ends lost 1 base and 6 bases respectively, with 18 bases between them. In nucleotides, the CDR3 is TGTGCTAGTGGTTTGGGATCGGGCGGCCCTTCGGCTGAAGCTTTCTTT. Residues: CASGLGSGGPSAEAFF.

The chain couples TRBV29-1 to TRBJ2-7; 11 bases are shared with TRBD2. The V segment lost 7 bases and the J segment 6 bases; nucleotides outside the gene matches: 11. The CDR3 totals 14 residues. From germline, CDR1 is SQVTM and CDR2 ANQGSEA. The CDR3 region has the DNA TGCAGCGCCGATCCCGGGACTAGCGGCACCGAGCAGTACTTC. Encoded protein: CSADPGTSGTEQYF.

The chain is built from TRBV5-4 and TRBJ2-1; 8 nucleotides line up with TRBD2. This CDR3 spans 15 amino acids. Unmatched junction bases numbered 4, after V lost 0 bases and J lost 5 bases. The germline V gene encodes CDR1 SGHNT and CDR2 YYREEE (reference sequence). The CDR3 bases are TGTGCCAGCAGCTTGGCGGGGGGGCTTGACAATGAGCAGTTCTTC. This sequence encodes CASSLAGGLDNEQFF.

The rearrangement links TRBV20-1 to TRBJ1-2; no clear D gene. The CDR3 contains 14 residues. Germline CDR1 DFQATT, CDR2 SNEGSKA (reference sequence). The V end lost 3 bases, the J end lost 4 bases, and 15 bases lay between the germline ends. The CDR3 region is CSASGEGWGYGYTF. CDR3 DNA sequence: TGCAGTGCTAGTGGGGAGGGATGGGGCTATGGCTACACCTTC.

The chain employs TRBV6-5 and TRBJ2-2; TRBD2 is a possible D gene (5 bases). V was pared by 6 bases and J by 3 bases, with 5 bases between. Looked up from germline, CDR1 is MNHEY and CDR2 is SVGAGI. The CDR3 consists of 12 residues. The CDR3 bases are TGTGCCAGCAGGGGAGACACCGGGGAGCTGTTTTTT. It codes for CASRGDTGELFF.

The chain carries TRBV6-6 and TRBJ1-5, with D possibly being TRBD1 (5 bases). The V gene lost 5 bases and the J gene lost 0 bases, with 14 bases spanning the gap. The germline gives CDR1 MNHNY, CDR2 SVGAGI (reference sequence). This CDR3 has 16 residues. As DNA, the CDR3 is TGTGCCAGCAGTCCCCGACAGAGTAATAGCAATCAGCCCCAGCATTTT. Translation: CASSPRQSNSNQPQHF.

The sample holds one count of this clone. This chain connects TRBV4-3 to TRBJ1-6; weak D call: TRBD1 (5 bases). V gave up 5 bases and J gave up 13 bases, with 21 bases separating them. Germline-derived CDR1 and CDR2 are LGHNA and YSLEER. CDR3 length equals 15 residues. This CDR3 is CASSGGEHGADPLHF. The CDR3 DNA is TGCGCCAGCAGCGGGGGAGAGCATGGGGCGGATCCCCTCCACTTT.

The CDR3 DNA follows: TGCAGTGCTAGTCAACGGAGACGTGGAAACACCATATATTTT. Encoded protein: CSASQRRRGNTIYF. The chain joins TRBV20-1 to TRBJ1-3; no reliable D call. The V end was cut by 3 bases, the J end by 3 bases, with 12 bases between. CDR3 length equals 14 residues. Germline CDR1 and CDR2: DFQATT and SNEGSKA (reference sequence).

About this clone itself: The identical CDR3 is also encoded by other nucleotide sequences in the sample. The chain combines TRBV12-3 or TRBV12-4 with TRBJ1-1; no clear D. Between the trimmed V and J ends, which lost 3 bases and 6 bases, there was a span of 5 bases. The CDR3 extends over 11 amino acids. CDR3 residues: CASSFQAEAFF. The DNA of the CDR3 is TGTGCCAGCAGTTTTCAGGCTGAAGCTTTCTTT.

This chain joins TRBV6-2 or TRBV6-3 and TRBJ2-2; no reliable D call. Germline V gene sequence: CDR1 MNHEY, CDR2 SVGEGT. The CDR3 has 17 residues. V was shortened by 4 bases and J by 1 base, with 16 bases between the two germline ends. The CDR3 sequence is CASSSHRGLGNTGELFF. As DNA, the CDR3 is TGTGCCAGCAGTTCCCATAGAGGCCTAGGGAACACCGGGGAGCTGTTTTTT.

The chain is built from TRBV7-2 and TRBJ1-1; TRBD1 agrees at 7 bases. The CDR3 spans 17 residues. CDR1 and CDR2 (germline): SGHTA, FQGNSA. V trimming: 4 bases; J trimming: 0 bases; junction bases outside the gene matches: 11. DNA for the CDR3: TGTGCCAGCAGCTCGGGACAGTTCTGGGGCTTGAACACTGAAGCTTTCTTT. Its translation: CASSSGQFWGLNTEAFF.

The chain is built from TRBV19 and TRBJ1-1; D gene ambiguous. Germline V lookup: CDR1 LNHDA, CDR2 SQIVND (reference sequence). This CDR3 has 14 residues. V dropped 2 bases and J dropped 4 bases, with 11 bases sitting between them. The chain's CDR3 is CASSILSWGTEAFF. DNA for the CDR3: TGTGCCAGTAGTATATTGTCCTGGGGCACTGAAGCTTTCTTT.

The rearrangement uses TRBV5-1 and TRBJ1-2; tentative D call: TRBD1 (5 bases). Germline V lookup: CDR1 SGHRS, CDR2 YFSETQ. Trimming left V 0 bases short and J 8 bases short, with 14 bases between. The CDR3 consists of 14 residues. The CDR3 is CASSLERQGGGYTF. CDR3 coding DNA: TGCGCCAGCAGCTTGGAGCGCCAGGGAGGGGGCTACACCTTC.

This chain uses TRBV7-2 with TRBJ2-7; D remains ambiguous. The CDR3 length is 12 residues. V shed 6 bases and J shed 5 bases, with 11 bases lying between them. Per germline, CDR1 SGHTA and CDR2 FQGNSA. CDR3 in amino acids: CASSPGSHEQYF. The CDR3 nucleotides are TGTGCCAGCAGTCCTGGATCCCACGAGCAGTACTTC.

The V and J genes are TRBV7-9 and TRBJ1-1, with D hard to call. Per the germline V gene, CDR1 is SEHNR and CDR2 is FQNEAQ (reference sequence). This CDR3 contains 15 residues. The V gene lost 2 bases and the J gene lost 4 bases, with 14 bases spanning the gap. CDR3 loop: CASSLLGRVPTEAFF. DNA of the CDR3: TGTGCCAGCAGCTTATTGGGCAGAGTACCCACTGAAGCTTTCTTT.

The chain joins TRBV5-1 to TRBJ1-4; no clear D. The CDR3 covers 14 residues. The V end was cut by 0 bases, the J end by 6 bases, with 9 bases between. Germline-derived CDR1 and CDR2 are SGHRS and YFSETQ. In DNA, the CDR3 is TGCGCCAGCAGCTTGGTTGGGATGGATGAAAAACTGTTTTTT. Residues: CASSLVGMDEKLFF.

Here the CDR3 reads CASSYDSRTDTQYF. DNA of the CDR3: TGTGCCAGCAGTTACGACAGTAGGACAGATACGCAGTATTTT. The rearrangement links TRBV6-5 to TRBJ2-3, with TRBD1 as a possible D gene (5 bases). CDR1 is MNHEY and CDR2 is SVGAGI in the germline V gene. The CDR3 spans 14 residues. The V end was cut by 2 bases, the J end by 3 bases, with 9 bases between.

The chain joins TRBV5-5 to TRBJ1-5, with 9 bases that match TRBD1. The V gene end was trimmed by 4 bases and the J gene end by 3 bases; junction bases not matched to a gene: 8. Germline-derived CDR1 and CDR2 are SGHKS and YYEKEE (reference sequence). This CDR3 has 16 residues. The CDR3 DNA follows: TGTGCCAGCAGCGGGGGACAGGGTTTGGCCAATCAGCCCCAGCATTTT. Protein sequence: CASSGGQGLANQPQHF. Drawing the rest from reference TRBV5-5 and TRBJ1-5, the complete variable domain is DAGVTQSPTHLIKTRGQQVTLRCSPISGHKSVSWYQQVLGQGPQFIFQYYEKEERGRGNFPDRFSARQFPNYSSELNVNALLLGDSALYLCASSGGQGLANQPQHFGDGTRLSIL.

This rearrangement joins TRBV5-8 to TRBJ1-3, with D perhaps TRBD1 (5 bases). V was clipped by 3 bases and J by 2 bases, with 15 bases between them. The CDR3 length is 16 residues. Germline V gene sequence: CDR1 SGHTS, CDR2 YDEGEE. The CDR3 DNA sequence: TGTGCCAGCAGCTGGGTCCTTGGGGGTGCTGGAAACACCATATATTTT. Its protein is CASSWVLGGAGNTIYF.